This paragraph covers one T cell receptor beta chain sequence. This record belongs to a study of cytomegalovirus exposure and HLA in healthy donors. V lost 5 bases and J lost 5; bases outside the gene matches: 17. Per the germline V gene, CDR1 is PRHDT and CDR2 is FYEKMQ (reference sequence). There are 19 residues in the CDR3. PCR employed 60 Vbeta and 13 Jbeta primers. This table comes from immunoSEQ multiplex PCR, and its TCRdb copy is limited to in-frame clones, with some not included. The sample lists 80,000 or so clones, about three quarters occurring once. This clonotype was obtained from a man aged 45-65 years in good health and CMV-seropositive. Source material: PBMCs. The J gene is TRBJ2-1, the V gene TRBV13, with 11 nucleotides matching TRBD2. The CDR3 loop is CASSRPGTSGGGVNNEQFF. In DNA, the CDR3 is TGTGCCAGCAGCCGCCCCGGGACTAGCGGTGGTGGGGTCAACAATGAGCAGTTCTTC.